The text below deals with one T cell receptor beta chain. These data come from a study of blood T cells in healthy people across ages. Peripheral blood, about 9.3 milliliters per donor, was collected. PBMCs were isolated at a quantity of at least 6.5 million per sample. The amount of total RNA extracted per sample was at least 5.5 micrograms. Trimming cost V 5 bases and J 6 bases, with 13 bases left between them. The CDR3 runs 13 residues. Through a sample-barcoded 5' primer and a J-beta primer mix, a second PCR was run for roughly 6 to 11 cycles. TCRdb re-analysed the 5' RACE reads in MiXCR, keeping a single row per CDR3 protein. Of fewer than 2,000,000 distinct CDR3 sequences in the sample, about two fifths were seen once.

The sequence was obtained from a human donor in good health. The sequencing input was blood. The chain joins TRBV12-3 or TRBV12-4 to TRBJ1-2; no clear D gene. DNA for the CDR3: TGTGCCAGCAGTCTCATGGTGGCCCATGGCTACACCTTC. Translating it yields CASSLMVAHGYTF.